These 4 T cell receptor beta chains share one sample of origin, sequenced in a study of blood T cell repertoires in COVID-19. Clones were sequenced by immunoSEQ multiplex PCR, and TCRdb holds only the in-frame ones, with some missing. The sample lists 250,000 to 350,000 clones; approximately 91% were seen once. Sequenced: peripheral blood. All receptors derive from a woman aged 30 to 39 with COVID-19, enrolled during active disease.

This clone was seen a single time. The rearrangement joins TRBV5-1 to TRBJ1-1, with D unresolved. This CDR3 is built from 15 residues. Germline CDR1 SGHRS, CDR2 YFSETQ. Between the trimmed V and J ends, which lost 5 bases and 1 base, there was a span of 15 bases. CDR3 region: CASSLSRGKNTEAFF. The CDR3 DNA reads TGCGCCAGCAGTCTGTCGCGGGGAAAGAACACTGAAGCTTTCTTT. Variable domain in full (rest from reference TRBV5-1 and TRBJ1-1): KAGVTQTPRYLIKTRGQQVTLSCSPISGHRSVSWYQQTPGQGLQFLFEYFSETQRNKGNFPGRFSGRQFSNSRSEMNVSTLELGDSALYLCASSLSRGKNTEAFFGQGTRLTVV.

The chain is built from TRBV27 and TRBJ2-2, with 7 bases fitting TRBD1. The V gene end was trimmed by 6 bases and the J gene end by 3 bases; junction bases not matched to a gene: 1. Germline values: CDR1 MNHEY, CDR2 SMNVEV (reference sequence). CDR3 size: 13 residues. CDR3 nucleotides: TGTGCCAGCAGCACAGGGGACACCGGGGAGCTGTTTTTT. It codes for CASSTGDTGELFF.

This chain joins TRBV5-1 and TRBJ2-2; 7 bases agree with TRBD1. The ends lost 1 base at V and 2 bases at J; junction bases unmatched: 11. Germline CDR1 reads SGHRS; CDR2 reads YFSETQ. The CDR3 is made up of 18 amino acids. The CDR3 region has the DNA TGCGCCAGCAGCTTGTGGGCCCTCACAGGGGTTAACACCGGGGAGCTGTTTTTT. It is translated as CASSLWALTGVNTGELFF.

The chain has TRBV5-1 and TRBJ1-1; 9 bases align to TRBD1. The CDR3 sequence is 15 residues long. Trimming took 0 bases from V and 4 from J; bases not matched to a gene: 4. CDR1 is SGHRS, CDR2 YFSETQ, per germline. As DNA, the CDR3 is TGCGCCAGCAGCTTGGGGACAGGGGTGAGCACTGAAGCTTTCTTT. Translation gives CASSLGTGVSTEAFF.